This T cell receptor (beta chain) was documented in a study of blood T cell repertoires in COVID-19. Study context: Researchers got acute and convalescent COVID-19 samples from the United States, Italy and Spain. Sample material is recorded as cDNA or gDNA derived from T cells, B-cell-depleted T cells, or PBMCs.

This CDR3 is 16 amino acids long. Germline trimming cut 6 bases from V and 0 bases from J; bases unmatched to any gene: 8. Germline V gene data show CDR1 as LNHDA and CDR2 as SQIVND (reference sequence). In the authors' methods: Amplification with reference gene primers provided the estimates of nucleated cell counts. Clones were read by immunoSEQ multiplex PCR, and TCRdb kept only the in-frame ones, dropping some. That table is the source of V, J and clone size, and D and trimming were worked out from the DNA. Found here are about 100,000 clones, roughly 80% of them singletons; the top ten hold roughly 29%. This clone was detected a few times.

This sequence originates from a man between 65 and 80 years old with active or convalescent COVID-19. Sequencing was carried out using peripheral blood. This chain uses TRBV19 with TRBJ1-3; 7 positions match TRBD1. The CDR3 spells CASRLQGEVSGNTIYF. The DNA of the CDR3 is TGTGCCAGTAGGCTTCAGGGGGAAGTCTCTGGAAACACCATATATTTT.